These T cell receptor beta chains were read from a single sample in a study of cytomegalovirus exposure and HLA in healthy donors. TCRdb keeps only in-frame clones here, not all; method: immunoSEQ multiplex PCR. The sample lists about 200,000 clones, roughly 80% occurring once. Sequenced input: PBMCs. The source is a man aged 50 or older in good health and CMV-seronegative. Both conserved end residues are part of each CDR3. The D gene is left open where the match is weak.

D	V	J	CDR3
-	TRBV9	TRBJ2-1	CASSADSRHEQFF
-	TRBV6-4	TRBJ2-7	CASSDSHGAKNEQYF
-	TRBV6-5	TRBJ1-1	CASSSLGEVANTEAFF
-	TRBV7-8	TRBJ1-4	CASRSGGSTNEKLFF
TRBD2	TRBV5-1	TRBJ2-2	CASSGPLADPRRGTGELFF
TRBD1	TRBV27	TRBJ2-2	CASFGTEGTGELFF
-	TRBV14	TRBJ2-7	CASSSYGEQYF
-	TRBV5-8	TRBJ1-4	CASSSGTGNEKLFF
TRBD1	TRBV5-8	TRBJ2-4	CASSSGQGVDIQYF
-	TRBV7-3	TRBJ1-1	CASSLGRGNTEAFF
TRBD1	TRBV19	TRBJ2-3	CASSGQGVGTDTQYF
-	TRBV27	TRBJ2-1	CASSPPGVGQFF
TRBD1	TRBV4-1	TRBJ2-2	CASSLGQEVITGELFF
-	TRBV7-8	TRBJ1-4	CASSPRTEATNEKLFF
-	TRBV6-5	TRBJ2-2	CASSYSLLRSTGELFF
TRBD1	TRBV4-2	TRBJ2-2	CASSRDVGTGSNTGELFF
TRBD2	TRBV5-1	TRBJ2-1	CASRGREGQNEQFF
TRBD1	TRBV30	TRBJ1-1	CAWEATGVGGEAFF
-	TRBV10-3	TRBJ2-3	CAIRLGPGTDTQYF
TRBD1	TRBV27	TRBJ1-5	CASSYRQGDNQPQHF
TRBD2	TRBV5-1	TRBJ2-1	CASSAGLAGNRESFF
-	TRBV7-8	TRBJ1-1	CASSPKGGTEAFF
-	TRBV5-1	TRBJ2-7	CASSLGVRANEQYF
-	TRBV27	TRBJ2-7	CASSFSVRSSYEQYF
TRBD2	TRBV5-1	-	CASSRTSGAQREQYF
TRBD1	TRBV25-1	TRBJ2-2	CASSARQGRTGELFF
-	TRBV18	TRBJ1-2	CASSPMAGSANYGYTF
TRBD2	TRBV9	TRBJ2-7	CASSGGTSSYEQYF